This TCR beta chain emerged from a study of PD-1 blockade in mismatch repair-deficient tumors. Repertoires were generated with immunoSEQ multiplex PCR, while TCRdb's copy carries only in-frame clones and drops some. This table holds over 60,000 clones, about 91% found once. The CDR3 is 14 residues long. Between the trimmed V and J ends, which lost 5 bases and 2 bases, there was a span of 11 bases. Germline lookup yields CDR1 SGHAT and CDR2 FQNNGV. The sequenced sample was peripheral blood, obtained 52 weeks after starting pembrolizumab. The chain employs TRBV11-2 and TRBJ2-3; D unresolved. The clonotype was recovered from an adult with mismatch repair-deficient cancer. CDR3 DNA: TGTGCCAGCAGCCCGGATGGGATCACAGATACGCAGTATTTT. Translating it yields CASSPDGITDTQYF.